This entry lists 32 T cell receptor beta chains sequenced from one sample in a study of cytomegalovirus exposure and HLA in healthy donors. With 60 Vbeta and 13 Jbeta primers, the PCR was carried out. TCRdb keeps only in-frame clones here, not all; method: immunoSEQ multiplex PCR. The data contain around 160,000 clones, around 80% of them singletons. The sequenced material came from PBMCs. The receptor source for this set is a male donor in good health and CMV-seropositive.

This rearrangement joins TRBV18 to TRBJ1-1; D might be TRBD1 (5 bases). Between the trimmed V and J ends, which lost 6 bases and 4 bases, there was a span of 12 bases. This CDR3 contains 13 residues. The germline gives CDR1 KGHSH, CDR2 LQKENI. In DNA form, the CDR3 reads TGTGCCAGCTCCCCGGGAGGGACCACTGAAGCTTTCTTT. It encodes CASSPGGTTEAFF. Drawing the rest from reference TRBV18 and TRBJ1-1, the complete variable domain is NAGVMQNPRHLVRRRGQEARLRCSPMKGHSHVYWYRQLPEEGLKFMVYLQKENIIDESGMPKERFSAEFPKEGPSILRIQQVVRGDSAAYFCASSPGGTTEAFFGQGTRLTVV.

The gene calls are TRBV6-1 and TRBJ1-1; TRBD1 matches at 7 bases. This CDR3 comprises 14 residues. CDR1 and CDR2 (germline): MNHNS, SASEGT. Trimming removed 6 bases from V and 3 bases from J; junction bases left unmatched: 7. CDR3 in amino acids: CASRKNRGDTEAFF. The CDR3 DNA follows: TGTGCCAGCAGGAAGAACAGGGGAGACACTGAAGCTTTCTTT.

The rearrangement uses TRBV5-4 and TRBJ2-5, with 9 nucleotides matching TRBD2. CDR3 size: 14 residues. From germline, CDR1 is SGHNT and CDR2 YYREEE (reference sequence). With V trimmed by 3 bases and J by 5 bases, 5 bases remained unmatched. The DNA of the CDR3 is TGTGCCAGCAGCTCGGGACTAGCTGGGGAGACCCAGTACTTC. Encoded protein: CASSSGLAGETQYF.

The chain couples TRBV7-9 to TRBJ2-7; TRBD2 matches 11 bases. V trimming: 1 base; J trimming: 2 bases; junction bases outside the gene matches: 13. This CDR3 comprises 19 residues. Germline V gives CDR1 SEHNR, CDR2 FQNEAQ (reference sequence). The chain's CDR3 is CASSLVGLAGGDGTYEQYF. The CDR3 DNA reads as TGTGCCAGCAGCTTAGTAGGGCTAGCGGGAGGCGATGGGACCTACGAGCAGTACTTC.

The chain joins TRBV6-5 to TRBJ1-5; D is uncertain. Germline V gives CDR1 MNHEY, CDR2 SVGAGI. The V gene lost 0 bases and the J gene lost 4 bases, with 10 bases spanning the gap. This CDR3 has 15 amino acids. The DNA of the CDR3 is TGTGCCAGCAGTTACTCCTCAGGCATTAATCAGCCCCAGCATTTT. Encoded protein: CASSYSSGINQPQHF.

The chain recombines TRBV7-9 with TRBJ1-5, with D unresolved. V lost 8 bases and J 2 bases, leaving 16 bases between the germline ends. This CDR3 region has 15 residues. Germline CDR1 SEHNR, CDR2 FQNEAQ (reference sequence). The CDR3: CASGTGAIGNQPQHF. CDR3 DNA: TGTGCCAGCGGTACTGGAGCGATCGGCAATCAGCCCCAGCATTTT. Together with reference TRBV7-9 and TRBJ1-5, the CDR3 gives the full variable domain: DTGVSQNPRHKITKRGQNVTFRCDPISEHNRLYWYRQTLGQGPEFLTYFQNEAQLEKSRLLSDRFSAERPKGSFSTLEIQRTEQGDSAMYLCASGTGAIGNQPQHFGDGTRLSIL.

In its sample, this clone was seen once. The chain couples TRBV18 to TRBJ2-7; tentatively, D is TRBD1 (6 bases). V was cut by 0 bases and J by 2 bases, with 8 bases left in between. The length of the CDR3 is 14 residues. Germline values: CDR1 KGHSH, CDR2 LQKENI. As DNA, the CDR3 is TGTGCCAGCTCACCACCGGACAGACCCTACGAGCAGTACTTC. Its translation: CASSPPDRPYEQYF.

The rearrangement links TRBV18 to TRBJ1-4, with D maybe TRBD1 (5 bases). Trimming removed 1 base from V and 5 bases from J, with 8 bases in between. The CDR3 extends over 14 amino acids. Germline values: CDR1 KGHSH, CDR2 LQKENI. Here the CDR3 DNA reads TGTGCCAGCTCACCACGGTCAGGGAATGAAAAACTGTTTTTT. Protein product: CASSPRSGNEKLFF.

V gene TRBV7-9 combines with J gene TRBJ2-7; TRBD1 matches 7 bases. The CDR3 has 15 residues. The junction had 7 bases not matched to a gene; V was cut back by 5 bases and J by 0 bases. Germline V gene lookup returns CDR1 SEHNR and CDR2 FQNEAQ (reference sequence). Here the CDR3 reads CASSALTGSSYEQYF. CDR3 nucleotides: TGTGCCAGCAGCGCCCTGACAGGGAGCTCCTACGAGCAGTACTTC.

The V gene is TRBV11-2, the J gene TRBJ1-3, with D maybe TRBD1 (5 bases). Germline-derived CDR1 and CDR2 are SGHAT and FQNNGV. This CDR3 has 17 residues. The V and J ends lost 1 base and 2 bases respectively, with 15 bases between them. Written as DNA, the CDR3 is TGTGCCAGCAGCTTAGTGCGGCCAGGGCTCCCTGGAAACACCATATATTTT. It codes for CASSLVRPGLPGNTIYF.

This clone showed up just a few times. The chain has TRBV5-1 and TRBJ2-5, with 9 bases that match TRBD1. CDR1 and CDR2 from the germline V gene are SGHRS and YFSETQ. This CDR3 comprises 15 residues. V was pared by 1 base and J by 4 bases, with 5 bases of the junction left unmatched. The CDR3 DNA is TGCGCCAGCAGCTTGAGCGGGACAGGGAGAGAGACCCAGTACTTC. Translation: CASSLSGTGRETQYF.

The chain uses TRBV28 and TRBJ2-1; 8 bases line up with TRBD2. Germline V gene lookup returns CDR1 MDHEN and CDR2 SYDVKM. This CDR3 is 14 amino acids long. V was pared by 4 bases and J by 6 bases, with 5 bases of the junction left unmatched. The CDR3 nucleotides read TGTGCCAGCAGTTGGGGACTAGGAGGCAATGAGCAGTTCTTC. Its protein product is CASSWGLGGNEQFF.

The V call is TRBV18, the J call TRBJ1-1; TRBD1 matches 8 bases. This CDR3 is 14 amino acids long. Unmatched junction bases numbered 5, after V lost 2 bases and J lost 6 bases. Germline V gives CDR1 KGHSH, CDR2 LQKENI. Here the CDR3 DNA reads TGTGCCAGCTCACCAGACAGGGGTAGGGCTGAAGCTTTCTTT. Residues: CASSPDRGRAEAFF.

This rearrangement joins TRBV19 to TRBJ2-2; 11 bases match TRBD2. J was trimmed by 2 bases and V by 7 bases; bases with no gene match: 12. Per the germline V gene, CDR1 is LNHDA and CDR2 is SQIVND (reference sequence). This CDR3 region has 18 residues. The CDR3 region is CASTIGLAGGRNTGELFF. The CDR3 DNA sequence: TGTGCCAGTACCATCGGGCTAGCGGGGGGCCGAAACACCGGGGAGCTGTTTTTT.

This clone is categorized as medium-sized. The chain carries TRBV4-3 and TRBJ2-1; weak D call: TRBD2 (5 bases). With 0 bases removed from V and 6 bases from J, the gap between germline ends came to 12 bases. This CDR3 is 15 amino acids long. Germline assignment: CDR1 LGHNA and CDR2 YSLEER. The CDR3: CASSQDQSSGNEQFF. CDR3 DNA: TGCGCCAGCAGCCAAGATCAATCCAGCGGCAATGAGCAGTTCTTC.

The J gene is TRBJ2-5, the V gene TRBV28; 9 bases map to TRBD1. The J call may be in error: the DNA end matches TRBJ2-7 better. CDR1 MDHEN and CDR2 SYDVKM come from the germline V gene. This CDR3 is 14 amino acids long. This chain's CDR3 is CATSSGQGPYEQYF. In DNA form, the CDR3 reads TGTGCCACTTCCTCGGGACAGGGACCCTACGAGCAGTACTTC.

The rearrangement joins TRBV28 to TRBJ2-6; no clear D. The CDR3 spans 14 residues. CDR1 and CDR2 from the germline V gene are MDHEN and SYDVKM. Trimming pared 1 base from V and 4 bases from J, leaving 5 bases between. Here the CDR3 reads CASSLLSGANVLTF. The CDR3 nucleotides are TGTGCCAGCAGTTTATTATCCGGGGCCAACGTCCTGACTTTC.

This clone was detected a few times. The rearrangement uses TRBV5-1 and TRBJ2-3; D is possibly TRBD2 (6 bases). The CDR3 runs to 14 residues. The germline V gene encodes CDR1 SGHRS and CDR2 YFSETQ. Trimming took off 2 bases at V and 6 bases at J, with 13 bases between the two ends. CDR3 sequence: CASSFRLASDTQYF. CDR3 DNA sequence: TGCGCCAGCAGCTTTAGGCTAGCGTCGGATACGCAGTATTTT. Complete variable domain (other parts from reference TRBV5-1 and TRBJ2-3): KAGVTQTPRYLIKTRGQQVTLSCSPISGHRSVSWYQQTPGQGLQFLFEYFSETQRNKGNFPGRFSGRQFSNSRSEMNVSTLELGDSALYLCASSFRLASDTQYFGPGTRLTVL.

CDR3 residues: CASSLASSSYNEQFF. CDR3 in DNA: TGTGCCAGCAGCTTAGCCTCGAGCTCCTACAATGAGCAGTTCTTC. The chain couples TRBV13 to TRBJ2-1, with D hard to call. This CDR3 has 15 amino acids. V lost 1 base to trimming and J lost 0 bases, with 7 bases between them. Germline V gene data show CDR1 as PRHDT and CDR2 as FYEKMQ (reference sequence).

J is TRBJ2-3 and V is TRBV5-1; TRBD2 matches 7 bases. The CDR3 has 15 amino acids. Germline trimming cut 5 bases from V and 6 bases from J; bases unmatched to any gene: 12. Germline loops: CDR1 SGHRS, CDR2 YFSETQ. The CDR3 nucleotides are TGCGCCAGCAGATATGAATCGAGCGGGGCGGATACGCAGTATTTT. It specifies CASRYESSGADTQYF.

The chain couples TRBV20-1 to TRBJ1-2; D is unresolved. Germline V gives CDR1 DFQATT, CDR2 SNEGSKA (reference sequence). The CDR3 length is 10 residues. Between the trimmed V and J ends, which lost 6 bases and 7 bases, there was a span of 9 bases. This CDR3 is CSAGVSGYTF. The CDR3 DNA reads as TGCAGTGCCGGGGTTAGTGGCTACACCTTC.

This CDR3 reads CASSLSGGLDTQYF. For the CDR3, the DNA is TGTGCCAGCAGTTTATCGGGGGGGCTTGATACGCAGTATTTT. The rearrangement joins TRBV27 to TRBJ2-3, with D possibly TRBD2 on 7 matching bases. CDR1 is MNHEY, CDR2 SMNVEV, per germline (reference sequence). This CDR3 is built from 14 residues. Trimming shortened V by 0 bases and J by 6 bases, and 10 bases separated the two germline ends.

The chain is built from TRBV7-9 and TRBJ1-2; D gene uncertain. Between the trimmed V and J ends, which lost 1 base and 3 bases, there was a span of 6 bases. The CDR3 spans 13 residues. Germline values: CDR1 SEHNR, CDR2 FQNEAQ (reference sequence). The CDR3 DNA reads as TGTGCCAGCAGCTTAGGGGCGCACTATGGCTACACCTTC. This encodes CASSLGAHYGYTF.

V and J are TRBV19 and TRBJ1-2; D perhaps matches TRBD1 (6 bases). This CDR3 spans 14 amino acids. Deletions cut 6 bases from V and 1 base from J, with 12 bases between. Germline loops: CDR1 LNHDA, CDR2 SQIVND (reference sequence). DNA of the CDR3: TGTGCCAGTAGGTATAACAGGGATAACTATGGCTACACCTTC. Protein sequence: CASRYNRDNYGYTF.

The genes are TRBV9 and TRBJ1-1; D possibly corresponds to TRBD1 (5 bases). Germline lookup yields CDR1 SGDLS and CDR2 YYNGEE. CDR3 length: 15 amino acids. The ends were cut back, 0 bases at V and 1 base at J, with 10 bases in the middle. The CDR3 DNA is TGTGCCAGCAGCGTAGGGGAAGGGGCGAACACTGAAGCTTTCTTT. This translates into CASSVGEGANTEAFF.

V usage is TRBV27 and J usage is TRBJ1-4, with D uncertain. This CDR3 region has 15 residues. The V and J ends lost 6 bases and 0 bases respectively, with 11 bases between them. CDR1 is MNHEY, CDR2 SMNVEV, per germline (reference sequence). Here the CDR3 reads CASREGAATNEKLFF. The DNA of the CDR3 is TGTGCCAGCAGAGAGGGAGCAGCAACTAATGAAAAACTGTTTTTT.

This clone has only a few counts. This chain joins TRBV28 and TRBJ2-7, with 9 bases that match TRBD1. The ends lost 4 bases at V and 6 bases at J; junction bases unmatched: 10. The CDR3 has 15 amino acids. Germline values: CDR1 MDHEN, CDR2 SYDVKM. The CDR3 protein is CASSSPAGQGFEQYF. CDR3 DNA sequence: TGTGCCAGCAGTTCCCCGGCGGGACAGGGTTTCGAGCAGTACTTC.

Here the CDR3 reads CASSPDTLAGTDTQYF. CDR3 bases: TGTGCCAGCAGCCCAGACACGTTAGCGGGAACAGATACGCAGTATTTT. This sequence joins TRBV9 and TRBJ2-3; 8 bases align to TRBD2. Looked up from germline, CDR1 is SGDLS and CDR2 is YYNGEE. The V and J ends lost 4 bases and 3 bases, in that order; junction bases with no gene match: 10. The CDR3 totals 16 residues.

This chain connects TRBV11-2 to TRBJ2-1, with 7 bases aligning to TRBD1. With V trimmed by 5 bases and J by 2 bases, 9 bases remained unmatched. Looked up from germline, CDR1 is SGHAT and CDR2 is FQNNGV. The CDR3 is made up of 16 amino acids. CDR3 sequence: CASSTGTAPTYNEQFF. The CDR3 bases are TGTGCCAGCAGCACCGGGACAGCACCAACCTACAATGAGCAGTTCTTC.

The V call is TRBV9, the J call TRBJ2-7; 14 bases match TRBD2. With 4 bases clipped from V and 2 bases from J, the junction kept 5 bases outside the gene matches. CDR1 SGDLS and CDR2 YYNGEE come from the germline V gene. The CDR3 runs 16 residues. CDR3 bases: TGTGCCAGCAGCTCCCGACTAGCGGGAGGGCCCTACGAGCAGTACTTC. Amino acid sequence: CASSSRLAGGPYEQYF.

The chain is built from TRBV19 and TRBJ1-6; tentatively, D is TRBD1 (5 bases). V lost 3 bases and J lost 7, with 13 bases in between. Germline loops: CDR1 LNHDA, CDR2 SQIVND (reference sequence). The CDR3 runs 15 residues. In nucleotides, the CDR3 is TGTGCCAGTAGTATTGGGGGGTCTTGGAATTCACCCCTCCACTTT. This sequence encodes CASSIGGSWNSPLHF.

Worth noting for this clone: Distinct nucleotide sequences in the sample also encode this CDR3. V gene TRBV9 combines with J gene TRBJ2-5, with 7 bases aligning to TRBD2. Germline V gene sequence: CDR1 SGDLS, CDR2 YYNGEE. This CDR3 region has 13 residues. V trimming: 5 bases; J trimming: 2 bases; junction bases outside the gene matches: 3. This CDR3 is CASSGGGQETQYF. The CDR3 nucleotides read TGTGCCAGCAGTGGGGGGGGTCAAGAGACCCAGTACTTC.